The next 11 T cell receptor beta chains were all read from a single sample in a study of cytomegalovirus exposure and HLA in healthy donors. PCR employed 60 Vbeta and 13 Jbeta primers. Sequencing was performed with immunoSEQ multiplex PCR; in TCRdb, only in-frame clones are kept and a portion is missing. This sample contains about 58,000 clones. Sequenced input: PBMCs. All receptors come from a woman aged 18-29 years in good health and CMV-seronegative.

V usage is TRBV27 and J usage is TRBJ2-2; 7 bases match TRBD2. In germline, CDR1 is MNHEY, CDR2 SMNVEV (reference sequence). The junction had 8 bases not matched to a gene; V was cut back by 5 bases and J by 5 bases. CDR3 length equals 15 residues. The CDR3 region has the DNA TGTGCCAGCAGTCCAGCCACAGCGGGGACCGGGGAGCTGTTTTTT. Residues: CASSPATAGTGELFF.

The rearrangement uses TRBV18 and TRBJ2-2; a possible D gene is TRBD1 (6 bases). From germline, CDR1 is KGHSH and CDR2 LQKENI. V was shortened by 6 bases and J by 4 bases, with 18 bases between the two germline ends. This CDR3 is 16 amino acids long. The CDR3 reads CASSPSQGIVTGELFF. The CDR3 coding sequence is TGTGCCAGCTCCCCTTCACAGGGTATAGTCACCGGGGAGCTGTTTTTT. Complete variable domain (other parts from reference TRBV18 and TRBJ2-2): NAGVMQNPRHLVRRRGQEARLRCSPMKGHSHVYWYRQLPEEGLKFMVYLQKENIIDESGMPKERFSAEFPKEGPSILRIQQVVRGDSAAYFCASSPSQGIVTGELFFGEGSRLTVL.

The chain joins TRBV19 to TRBJ2-7, with 8 bases matching TRBD1. The CDR3 consists of 16 residues. V lost 5 bases to trimming and J lost 0 bases; unmatched junction nucleotides: 9. Germline CDR1 and CDR2: LNHDA and SQIVND (reference sequence). CDR3 loop: CASSAGQGSGSYEQYF. As DNA, the CDR3 is TGTGCCAGTAGTGCTGGACAGGGTTCGGGCTCCTACGAGCAGTACTTC.

CDR3 in DNA: TGTGCCAGCAGCCAGAGGATAGCGGGAGGTACGACCGGGGAGCTGTTTTTT. It is translated as CASSQRIAGGTTGELFF. This chain joins TRBV11-1 and TRBJ2-2; 10 bases fit TRBD2. This CDR3 spans 17 amino acids. After removal of 5 bases from V and 5 bases from J, the junction contained 11 bases not matched to a gene. The germline V gene encodes CDR1 SGHAT and CDR2 FQDESV (reference sequence).

The rearrangement uses TRBV13 and TRBJ1-4, with D hard to call. The V gene lost 6 bases and the J gene lost 3 bases, with 14 bases spanning the gap. The CDR3 runs 15 residues. The V gene's germline CDR1 is PRHDT and CDR2 FYEKMQ (reference sequence). CDR3 sequence: CASSPTPGANEKLFF. CDR3 nucleotide sequence: TGTGCCAGCAGTCCTACCCCCGGAGCTAATGAAAAACTGTTTTTT.

The chain links TRBV2 to TRBJ2-3; D might be TRBD2 (6 bases). This CDR3 has 14 residues. Germline V gene sequence: CDR1 SNHLY, CDR2 FYNNEI. Trimming removed 9 bases at V and 5 bases at J, with 18 bases between. The chain's CDR3 is CASLRGRGGDTQYF. The CDR3 nucleotides are TGTGCCAGTTTACGTGGCCGGGGAGGAGATACGCAGTATTTT.

This chain joins TRBV6-1 and TRBJ1-1; 9 nucleotides agree with TRBD1. This CDR3 is built from 14 residues. Trimming took 7 bases from V and 2 from J; bases not matched to a gene: 5. Per germline, CDR1 MNHNS and CDR2 SASEGT. The CDR3 nucleotides read TGTGCCAGCACGGGGACAGGGATTAACACTGAAGCTTTCTTT. Its translation: CASTGTGINTEAFF.

V and J are TRBV5-5 and TRBJ2-5; a weak D match, TRBD1 (6 bases). The CDR3 covers 13 residues. Between the trimmed V and J ends, which lost 7 bases and 0 bases, there was a span of 10 bases. Germline assignment: CDR1 SGHKS and CDR2 YYEKEE (reference sequence). The CDR3 sequence is CASGQRYQETQYF. CDR3 coding DNA: TGTGCCAGCGGACAGCGCTACCAAGAGACCCAGTACTTC.

V is TRBV7-9 and J is TRBJ2-1, with D possibly TRBD2 on 6 matching bases. CDR1 and CDR2 from the germline V gene are SEHNR and FQNEAQ (reference sequence). The CDR3 totals 17 residues. Trimming shortened V by 5 bases and J by 4 bases, and 21 bases separated the two germline ends. CDR3 nucleotides: TGTGCCAGCAGCCCTCCCTCCCCCCGGGAGAGGTACAATGAGCAGTTCTTC. Its translation: CASSPPSPRERYNEQFF.

This chain links TRBV29-1 with TRBJ2-5; no clear D. The J call could be wrong; TRBJ2-7 is a better fit for the DNA end. The CDR3 spans 12 residues. CDR1 SQVTM and CDR2 ANQGSEA come from the germline V gene. The CDR3 DNA sequence: TGCAGCGTTGAGGTGAATCCTTACGAGCAGTACTTC. It codes for CSVEVNPYEQYF.

The chain recombines TRBV5-8 with TRBJ2-7; 12 positions match TRBD2. The CDR3 contains 17 residues. V was clipped by 0 bases and J by 2 bases; unmatched bases: 6. The germline CDR1 and CDR2 sequences are SGHTS and YDEGEE. The DNA of the CDR3 is TGTGCCAGCAGCTTGGCTAGCGGGAGGGCCGAAGCCTACGAGCAGTACTTC. As protein: CASSLASGRAEAYEQYF.